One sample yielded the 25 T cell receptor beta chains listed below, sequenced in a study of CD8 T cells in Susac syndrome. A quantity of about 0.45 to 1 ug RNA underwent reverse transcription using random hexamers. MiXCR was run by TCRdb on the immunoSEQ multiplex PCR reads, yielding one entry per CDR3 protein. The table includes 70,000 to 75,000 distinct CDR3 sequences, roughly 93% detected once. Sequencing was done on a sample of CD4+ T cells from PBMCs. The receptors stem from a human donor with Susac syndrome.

As DNA, the CDR3 is TGTGCCAGCAGTGATGACAGGGGAGACGGAGAGAAACTGTTTTTT. As protein: CASSDDRGDGEKLFF. This rearrangement joins TRBV25-1 to TRBJ1-4; 8 positions match TRBD1. The ends lost 3 bases at V and 11 bases at J; junction bases unmatched: 11. This CDR3 has 15 amino acids. Germline V lookup: CDR1 MGHDK, CDR2 SYGVNS.

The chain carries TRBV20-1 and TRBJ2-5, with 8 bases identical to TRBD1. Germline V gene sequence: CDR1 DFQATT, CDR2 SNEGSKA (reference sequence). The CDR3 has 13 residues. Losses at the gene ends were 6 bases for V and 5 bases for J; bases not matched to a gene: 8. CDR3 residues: CSAQQGVHETQYF. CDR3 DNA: TGCAGTGCCCAACAGGGGGTTCATGAGACCCAGTACTTC.

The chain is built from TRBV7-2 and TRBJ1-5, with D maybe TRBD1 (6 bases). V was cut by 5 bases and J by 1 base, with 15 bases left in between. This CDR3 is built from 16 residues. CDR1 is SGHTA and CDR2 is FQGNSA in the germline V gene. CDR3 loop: CASSHGQQSSNQPQHF. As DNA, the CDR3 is TGTGCCAGCAGCCACGGACAGCAGAGCAGCAATCAGCCCCAGCATTTT.

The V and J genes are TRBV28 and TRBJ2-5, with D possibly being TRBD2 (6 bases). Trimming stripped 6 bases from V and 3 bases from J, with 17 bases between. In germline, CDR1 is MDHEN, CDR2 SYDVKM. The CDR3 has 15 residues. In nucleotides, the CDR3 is TGTGCCAGCAGGGGAACGGGGGTCCCAGAAGAGACCCAGTACTTC. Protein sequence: CASRGTGVPEETQYF.

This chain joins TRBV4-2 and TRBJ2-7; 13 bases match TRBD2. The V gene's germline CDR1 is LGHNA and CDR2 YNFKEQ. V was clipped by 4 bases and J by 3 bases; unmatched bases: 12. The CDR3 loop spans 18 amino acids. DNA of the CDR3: TGTGCCAGCAGCCGCGGGACTAGCGGGGATGGGGACTACTACGAGCAGTACTTC. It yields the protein CASSRGTSGDGDYYEQYF.

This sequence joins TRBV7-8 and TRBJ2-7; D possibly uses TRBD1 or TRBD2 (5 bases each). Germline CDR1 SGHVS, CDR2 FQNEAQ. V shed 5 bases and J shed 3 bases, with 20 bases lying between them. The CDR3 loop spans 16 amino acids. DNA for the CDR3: TGTGCCAGCAGCCACGGGGCCAGGGACGGGGTCTACGAGCAGTACTTC. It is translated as CASSHGARDGVYEQYF.

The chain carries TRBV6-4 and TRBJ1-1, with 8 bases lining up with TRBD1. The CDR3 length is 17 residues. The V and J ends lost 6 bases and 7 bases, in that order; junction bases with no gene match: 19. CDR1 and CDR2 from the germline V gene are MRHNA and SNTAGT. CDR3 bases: TGTGCCAGCAGCGGAGGGAGTCCAGGGGGCGAGTATGGTGAAGCTTTCTTT. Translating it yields CASSGGSPGGEYGEAFF.

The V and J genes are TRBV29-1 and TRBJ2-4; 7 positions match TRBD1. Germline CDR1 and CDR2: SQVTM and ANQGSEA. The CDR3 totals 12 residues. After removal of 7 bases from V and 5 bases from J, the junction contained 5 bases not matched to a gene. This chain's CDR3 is CSGHGQENIQYF. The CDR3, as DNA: TGCAGCGGTCATGGACAGGAAAACATTCAGTACTTC.

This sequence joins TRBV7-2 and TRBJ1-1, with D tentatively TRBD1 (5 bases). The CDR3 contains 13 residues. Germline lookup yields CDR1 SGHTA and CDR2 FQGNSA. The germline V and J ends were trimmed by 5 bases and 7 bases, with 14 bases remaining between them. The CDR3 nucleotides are TGTGCCAGCAGCCCCGGGACCTCAATTGAAGCTTTCTTT. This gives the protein CASSPGTSIEAFF.

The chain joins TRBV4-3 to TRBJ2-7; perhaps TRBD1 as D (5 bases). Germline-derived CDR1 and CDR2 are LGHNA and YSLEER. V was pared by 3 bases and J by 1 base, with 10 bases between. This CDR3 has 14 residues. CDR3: CASSQNQGSYEQYF. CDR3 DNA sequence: TGCGCCAGCAGCCAGAACCAGGGATCCTACGAGCAGTACTTC.

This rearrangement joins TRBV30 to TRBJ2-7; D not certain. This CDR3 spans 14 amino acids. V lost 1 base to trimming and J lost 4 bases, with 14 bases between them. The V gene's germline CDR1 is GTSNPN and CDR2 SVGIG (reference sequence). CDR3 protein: CAWSGRRTLYEQYF. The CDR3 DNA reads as TGTGCCTGGAGTGGCAGACGTACCCTTTACGAGCAGTACTTC.

The CDR3 sequence: CASSERDRVSTEAFF. The CDR3 bases are TGTGCCAGCAGTGAAAGGGACAGGGTGAGCACTGAAGCTTTCTTT. V and J are TRBV2 and TRBJ1-1, with 9 bases fitting TRBD1. Per the germline V gene, CDR1 is SNHLY and CDR2 is FYNNEI. V lost 2 bases, J lost 4 bases, and 5 bases stayed unmatched. The CDR3 is 15 residues long.

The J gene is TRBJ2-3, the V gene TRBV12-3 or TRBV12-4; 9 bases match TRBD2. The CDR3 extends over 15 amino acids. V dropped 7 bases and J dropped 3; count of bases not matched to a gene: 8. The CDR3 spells CASKPRTSVTDTQYF. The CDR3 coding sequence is TGTGCCAGCAAACCAAGGACTAGCGTGACAGATACGCAGTATTTT.

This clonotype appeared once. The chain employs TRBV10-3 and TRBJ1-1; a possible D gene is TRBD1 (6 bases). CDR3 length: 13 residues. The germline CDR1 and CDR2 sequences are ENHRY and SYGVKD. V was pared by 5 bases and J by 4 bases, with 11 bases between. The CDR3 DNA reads TGTGCCATCAGTTATCAGACAGGCACTGAAGCTTTCTTT. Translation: CAISYQTGTEAFF.

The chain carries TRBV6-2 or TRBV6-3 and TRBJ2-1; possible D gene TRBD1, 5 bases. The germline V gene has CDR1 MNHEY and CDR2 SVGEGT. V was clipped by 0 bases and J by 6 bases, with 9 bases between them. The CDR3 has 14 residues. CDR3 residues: CASSYSDSLNEQFF. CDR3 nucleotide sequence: TGTGCCAGCAGTTACTCAGACAGTCTCAATGAGCAGTTCTTC.

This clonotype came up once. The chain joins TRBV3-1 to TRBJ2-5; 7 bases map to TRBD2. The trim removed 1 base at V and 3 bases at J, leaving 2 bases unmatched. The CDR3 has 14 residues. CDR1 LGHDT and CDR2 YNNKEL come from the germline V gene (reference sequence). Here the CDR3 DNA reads TGTGCCAGCAGCCAAGCAGGGAGGGAAGAGACCCAGTACTTC. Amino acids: CASSQAGREETQYF.

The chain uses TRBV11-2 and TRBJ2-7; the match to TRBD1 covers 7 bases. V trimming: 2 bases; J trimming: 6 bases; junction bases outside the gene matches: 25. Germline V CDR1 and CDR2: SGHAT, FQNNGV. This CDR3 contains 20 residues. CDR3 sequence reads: CASSLSPPLSLGQLEIEQYF. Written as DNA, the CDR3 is TGTGCCAGCAGCTTATCACCCCCTCTCTCGCTGGGACAGTTAGAAATCGAGCAGTACTTC.

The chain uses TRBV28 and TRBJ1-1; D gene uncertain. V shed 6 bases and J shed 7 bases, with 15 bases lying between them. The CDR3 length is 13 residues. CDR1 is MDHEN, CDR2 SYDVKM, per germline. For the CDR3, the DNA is TGTGCCAGCAGCACCGAGGCGGAGGGTGAAGCTTTCTTT. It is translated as CASSTEAEGEAFF. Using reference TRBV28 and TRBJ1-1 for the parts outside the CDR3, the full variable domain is DVKVTQSSRYLVKRTGEKVFLECVQDMDHENMFWYRQDPGLGLRLIYFSYDVKMKEKGDIPEGYSVSREKKERFSLILESASTNQTSMYLCASSTEAEGEAFFGQGTRLTVV.

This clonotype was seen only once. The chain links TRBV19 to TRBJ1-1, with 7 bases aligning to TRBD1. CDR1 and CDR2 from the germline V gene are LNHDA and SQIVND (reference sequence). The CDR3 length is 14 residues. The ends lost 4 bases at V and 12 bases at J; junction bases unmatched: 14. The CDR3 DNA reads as TGTGCCAGTAGTACCGCGTACACAGGGGCATTACCTTTCTTT. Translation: CASSTAYTGALPFF.

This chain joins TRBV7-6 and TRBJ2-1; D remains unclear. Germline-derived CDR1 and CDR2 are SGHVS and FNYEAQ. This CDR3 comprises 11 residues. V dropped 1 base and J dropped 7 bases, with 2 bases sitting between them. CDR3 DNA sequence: TGTGCCAGCAGCTTAGAGAATGAGCAGTTCTTC. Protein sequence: CASSLENEQFF.

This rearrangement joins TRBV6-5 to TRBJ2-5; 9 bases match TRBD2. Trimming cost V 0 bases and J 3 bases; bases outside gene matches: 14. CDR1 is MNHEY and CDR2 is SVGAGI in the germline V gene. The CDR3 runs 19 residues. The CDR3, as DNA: TGTGCCAGCAGTTACTCGATTCCCGCCGATCGGACTAGCGAAGAGACCCAGTACTTC. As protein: CASSYSIPADRTSEETQYF.

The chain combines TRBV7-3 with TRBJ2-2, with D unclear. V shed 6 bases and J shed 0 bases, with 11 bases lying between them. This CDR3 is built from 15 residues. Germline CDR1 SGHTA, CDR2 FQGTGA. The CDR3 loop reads CASSHTNPNTGELFF. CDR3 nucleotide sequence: TGTGCCAGCAGTCACACCAATCCGAACACCGGGGAGCTGTTTTTT. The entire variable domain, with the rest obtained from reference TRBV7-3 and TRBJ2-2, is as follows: GAGVSQTPSNKVTEKGKYVELRCDPISGHTALYWYRQSLGQGPEFLIYFQGTGAADDSGLPNDRFFAVRPEGSVSTLKIQRTERGDSAVYLCASSHTNPNTGELFFGEGSRLTVL.

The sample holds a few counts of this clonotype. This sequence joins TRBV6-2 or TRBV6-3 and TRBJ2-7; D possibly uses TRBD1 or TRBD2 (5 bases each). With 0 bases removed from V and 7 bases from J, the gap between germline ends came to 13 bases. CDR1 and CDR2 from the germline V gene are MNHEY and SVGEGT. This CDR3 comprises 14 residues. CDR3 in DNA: TGTGCCAGCAGTTACTCGAGGGGCGAGACAGAGCAGTACTTC. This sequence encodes CASSYSRGETEQYF.

The DNA of the CDR3 is TGTGCCAGCAGTGAAGTAGAGGGAACTGAAGCTTTCTTT. This codes for CASSEVEGTEAFF. The chain uses TRBV2 and TRBJ1-1, with unresolved D. This CDR3 is built from 13 residues. The germline V gene has CDR1 SNHLY and CDR2 FYNNEI. V lost 1 base and J lost 5, with 8 bases in between.

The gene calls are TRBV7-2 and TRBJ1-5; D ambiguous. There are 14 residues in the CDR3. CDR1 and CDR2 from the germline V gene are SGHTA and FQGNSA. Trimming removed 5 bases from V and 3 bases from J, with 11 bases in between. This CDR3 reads CASSRVGDNQPQHF. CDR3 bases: TGTGCCAGCAGCCGCGTCGGAGACAATCAGCCCCAGCATTTT.